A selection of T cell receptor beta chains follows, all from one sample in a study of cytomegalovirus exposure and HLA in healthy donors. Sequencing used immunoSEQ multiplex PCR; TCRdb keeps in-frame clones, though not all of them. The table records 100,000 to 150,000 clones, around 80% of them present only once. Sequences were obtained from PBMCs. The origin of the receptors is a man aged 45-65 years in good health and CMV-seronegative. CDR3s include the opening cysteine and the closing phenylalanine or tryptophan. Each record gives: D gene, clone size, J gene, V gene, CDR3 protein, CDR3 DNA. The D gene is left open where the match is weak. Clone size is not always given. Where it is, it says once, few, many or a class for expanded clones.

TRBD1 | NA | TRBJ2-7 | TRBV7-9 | CASSSGPDRGPYEQYF | TGTGCCAGCAGCTCAGGACCCGACAGGGGACCCTACGAGCAGTACTTC
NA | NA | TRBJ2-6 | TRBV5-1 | CASRTSHSGANVLTF | TGCGCCAGCAGAACTAGCCACTCTGGGGCCAACGTCCTGACTTTC
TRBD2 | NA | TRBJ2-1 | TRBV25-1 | CASMIAGGPNEQFF | TGTGCCAGCATGATAGCGGGAGGACCGAATGAGCAGTTCTTC
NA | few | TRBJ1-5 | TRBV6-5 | CASGWGRNQPQHF | TGTGCCAGCGGTTGGGGGCGCAATCAGCCCCAGCATTTT
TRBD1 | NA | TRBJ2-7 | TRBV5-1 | CASSERGQSEQYF | TGCGCCAGCAGCGAGAGGGGGCAGTCCGAGCAGTACTTC
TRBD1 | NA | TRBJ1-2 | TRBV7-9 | CASSLGGQGALGYGYTF | TGTGCCAGCAGCTTAGGGGGACAGGGGGCGCTTGGCTATGGCTACACCTTC
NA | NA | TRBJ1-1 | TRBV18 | CASSPSRGASAFF | TGTGCCAGCTCACCCTCCAGGGGCGCGAGTGCTTTCTTT
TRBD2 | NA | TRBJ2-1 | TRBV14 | CASRGLAGGLSDEQFF | TGTGCCAGCAGGGGACTAGCGGGAGGCTTGAGCGATGAGCAGTTCTTC
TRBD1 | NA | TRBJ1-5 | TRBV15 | CATSRTGDNQPQHF | TGTGCCACCAGCAGGACAGGGGACAATCAGCCCCAGCATTTT
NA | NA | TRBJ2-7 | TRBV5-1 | CASSLGSQIYEQYF | TGCGCCAGCAGCCTTGGGAGTCAGATCTACGAGCAGTACTTC
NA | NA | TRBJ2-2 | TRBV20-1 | CSAVAGGSPFF | NA
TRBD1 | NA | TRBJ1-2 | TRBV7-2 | CASSFRDSGSYTF | TGTGCCAGCAGCTTCCGGGACAGCGGTAGCTACACCTTC
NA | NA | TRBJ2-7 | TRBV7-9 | CASSPDLRDYEQYF | TGTGCCAGCAGCCCGGATCTCCGGGACTACGAGCAGTACTTC
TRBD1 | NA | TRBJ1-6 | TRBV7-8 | CASSPGTGTSPLHF | TGTGCCAGCAGCCCGGGGACAGGGACTTCACCCCTCCACTTT
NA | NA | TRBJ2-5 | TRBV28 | CASSSTGVQETQYF | TGTGCCAGCAGTTCAACAGGCGTTCAAGAGACCCAGTACTTC
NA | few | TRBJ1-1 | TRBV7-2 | CASSPRVGADTEAFF | TGTGCCAGCAGCCCCAGGGTAGGGGCTGACACTGAAGCTTTCTTT
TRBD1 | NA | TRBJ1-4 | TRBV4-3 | CASSQEVAGGIEKLFF | TGCGCCAGCAGCCAAGAAGTCGCAGGGGGCATAGAAAAACTGTTTTTT
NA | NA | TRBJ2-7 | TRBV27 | CASSLSLPNGAYGEQYF | TGTGCCAGCAGTTTATCGCTCCCCAATGGGGCTTACGGGGAGCAGTACTTC
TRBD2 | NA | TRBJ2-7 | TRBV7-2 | CASSSLGGYYEQYF | TGTGCCAGCAGCTCCCTCGGGGGGTACTACGAGCAGTACTTC
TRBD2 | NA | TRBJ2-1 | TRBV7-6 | CASSSILAGDYNEQFF | TGTGCCAGCAGCTCGATTTTAGCGGGAGATTACAATGAGCAGTTCTTC
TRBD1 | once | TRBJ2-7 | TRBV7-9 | CASSFAPTGSSEQYF | TGTGCCAGCAGCTTTGCCCCGACAGGGAGTAGCGAGCAGTACTTC
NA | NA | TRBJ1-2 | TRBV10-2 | CASSRQTSYGYTF | TGCGCCAGCTCTCGACAGACGTCCTATGGCTACACCTTC
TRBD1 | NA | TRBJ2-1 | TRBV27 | CASSWGQGASYNEQFF | TGTGCCAGCAGTTGGGGACAGGGGGCGTCCTACAATGAGCAGTTCTTC
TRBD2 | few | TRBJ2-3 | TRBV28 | CASSFGLAGTDTQYF | TGTGCCAGCAGTTTCGGACTAGCGGGCACAGATACGCAGTATTTT
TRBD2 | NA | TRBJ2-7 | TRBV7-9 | CASSLARGGYEQYF | TGTGCCAGCAGCTTAGCGCGGGGGGGCTACGAGCAGTACTTC
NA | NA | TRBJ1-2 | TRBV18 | CASSPRNRVGGYTF | TGTGCCAGCTCACCAAGGAACAGGGTGGGTGGCTACACCTTC
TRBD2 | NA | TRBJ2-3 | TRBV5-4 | CASSFGLAGSSTDTQYF | TGTGCCAGCAGCTTCGGACTAGCGGGGAGCAGCACAGATACGCAGTATTTT
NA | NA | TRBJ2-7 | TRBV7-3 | CASSLDGGPAEQYF | TGTGCCAGCAGCTTAGACGGCGGCCCCGCCGAGCAGTACTTC
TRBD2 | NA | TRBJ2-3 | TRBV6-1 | CASSESGGAGKDTQYF | TGTGCCAGCAGTGAGTCCGGGGGGGCCGGTAAAGATACGCAGTATTTT
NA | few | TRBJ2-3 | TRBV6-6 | CASSYGRRTDTQYF | TGTGCCAGCAGTTACGGCAGGAGGACAGATACGCAGTATTTT
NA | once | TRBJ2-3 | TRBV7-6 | CASSLKLADTQYF | TGTGCCAGCAGCTTAAAGCTGGCAGATACGCAGTATTTT
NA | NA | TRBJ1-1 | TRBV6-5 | CASSFQGMTEAFF | TGTGCCAGCAGTTTCCAGGGGATGACTGAAGCTTTCTTT
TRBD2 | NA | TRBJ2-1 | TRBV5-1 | CASSFSSGRITYNEQFF | TGCGCCAGCAGCTTCTCAAGCGGGAGAATAACCTACAATGAGCAGTTCTTC
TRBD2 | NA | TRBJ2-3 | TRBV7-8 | CASRTFGTSGRPSLGTDTQYF | TGTGCCAGCCGGACTTTCGGGACTAGCGGGAGGCCATCTCTTGGCACAGATACGCAGTATTTT
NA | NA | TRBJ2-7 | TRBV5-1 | CASSLTDSYEQYF | TGCGCCAGCAGCTTGACCGACAGCTACGAGCAGTACTTC
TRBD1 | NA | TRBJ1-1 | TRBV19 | CASSEGTGYDTEAFF | TGTGCCAGTAGCGAGGGGACAGGGTACGACACTGAAGCTTTCTTT
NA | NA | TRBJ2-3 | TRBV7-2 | CASRAGAGTDTQYF | TGTGCCAGCAGGGCAGGGGCGGGCACAGATACGCAGTATTTT
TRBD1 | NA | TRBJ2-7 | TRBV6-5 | CASSRTGTGDYEQYF | TGTGCCAGCAGTCGTACCGGGACAGGGGACTACGAGCAGTACTTC
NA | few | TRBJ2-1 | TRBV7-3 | CASSLNSLSSYNEQFF | TGTGCCAGCAGCTTAAACTCGCTTAGCTCCTACAATGAGCAGTTCTTC
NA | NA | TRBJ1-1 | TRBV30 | CAWSPRGNTEAFF | TGTGCCTGGAGTCCCAGGGGGAACACTGAAGCTTTCTTT
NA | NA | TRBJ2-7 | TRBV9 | CASSVDTTSSYEQYF | TGTGCCAGCAGCGTAGATACAACTAGCTCCTACGAGCAGTACTTC
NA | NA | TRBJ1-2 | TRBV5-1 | CASSPTGGNYGYTF | TGCGCCAGCAGCCCGACGGGGGGTAACTATGGCTACACCTTC
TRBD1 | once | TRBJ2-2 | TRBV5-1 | CASSLGQGALGELFF | TGCGCCAGCAGCTTGGGACAGGGGGCCCTCGGGGAGCTGTTTTTT
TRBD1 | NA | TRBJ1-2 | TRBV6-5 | CASSYHGQGMYGYTF | TGTGCCAGCAGTTACCACGGACAGGGCATGTATGGCTACACCTTC
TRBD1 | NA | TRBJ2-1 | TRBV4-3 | CASSQDLAGQGHEQFF | TGCGCCAGCAGCCAAGATCTTGCCGGACAGGGTCATGAGCAGTTCTTC
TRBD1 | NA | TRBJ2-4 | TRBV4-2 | CASSPGQETNIQYF | TGTGCCAGCAGCCCCGGACAGGAAACCAACATTCAGTACTTC
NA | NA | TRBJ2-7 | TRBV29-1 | CSVEQDNYEQYF | TGCAGCGTTGAACAGGACAACTACGAGCAGTACTTC
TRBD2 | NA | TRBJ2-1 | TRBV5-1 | CASSSTSGRSYEQFF | TGCGCCAGCAGTTCGACTAGCGGGAGGAGCTATGAGCAGTTCTTC
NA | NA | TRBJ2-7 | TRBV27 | CASTPQRGQPYEQYF | TGTGCCAGCACCCCTCAGAGGGGACAACCCTACGAGCAGTACTTC